Following are 29 T cell receptor beta chains from one sample sequenced in a study of blood T cell repertoires in COVID-19. Sequencing was performed with immunoSEQ multiplex PCR; in TCRdb, only in-frame clones are kept and a portion is missing. The sample includes approximately 150,000 clones, 87% of them seen just once. The sample taken for sequencing was peripheral blood. The source is a woman between 55 and 75 years old with active or convalescent COVID-19.

This chain links TRBV10-2 with TRBJ1-1, with D unclear. V was cut by 7 bases and J by 7 bases, with 10 bases left in between. This CDR3 is built from 11 residues. Germline values: CDR1 WSHSY, CDR2 SAAADI. The CDR3 region is CASIYRDEAFF. DNA of the CDR3: TGCGCCAGCATTTACCGGGATGAAGCTTTCTTT.

The V and J genes are TRBV19 and TRBJ2-3, with 10 bases aligning to TRBD1. The CDR3 is made up of 15 amino acids. V lost 4 bases, J lost 2 bases, and 3 bases stayed unmatched. CDR1 is LNHDA and CDR2 is SQIVND in the germline V gene (reference sequence). CDR3 DNA sequence: TGTGCCAGTAGTACCGGGACAGGGGCCACAGATACGCAGTATTTT. Amino acid sequence: CASSTGTGATDTQYF.

The chain uses TRBV7-2 and TRBJ2-5; possibly TRBD2 for D (6 bases). CDR3 size: 13 residues. The ends were cut back, 3 bases at V and 10 bases at J, with 15 bases in the middle. Germline values: CDR1 SGHTA, CDR2 FQGNSA. CDR3 sequence: CASSLGGVGDQYF. CDR3 sequence (DNA): TGTGCCAGCAGCTTGGGCGGGGTGGGGGACCAGTACTTC.

The gene calls are TRBV12-5 and TRBJ2-2, with a weak D call TRBD1 (6 bases). Germline V gene sequence: CDR1 LGHNT, CDR2 FRNRAP. The CDR3 runs 13 residues. V lost 7 bases, J lost 4 bases, and 10 bases lay in between. DNA of the CDR3: TGTGCTAGTGACGCCAGGGGCACCGGGGAGCTGTTTTTT. As protein: CASDARGTGELFF.

V and J are TRBV5-6 and TRBJ1-2; no clear D gene. This CDR3 has 16 residues. Trimming shortened V by 4 bases and J by 0 bases, and 16 bases separated the two germline ends. The V gene's germline CDR1 is SGHDT and CDR2 YYEEEE. The CDR3 DNA reads as TGTGCCAGCAGCCCAGCGTGGACGGAGGCTAACTATGGCTACACCTTC. It translates to CASSPAWTEANYGYTF.

V is TRBV7-8 and J is TRBJ1-5; tentative D call: TRBD1 (5 bases). The CDR3 runs 15 residues. Between the trimmed V and J ends, which lost 0 bases and 0 bases, there was a span of 6 bases. Germline V CDR1 and CDR2: SGHVS, FQNEAQ. The CDR3 DNA is TGTGCCAGCAGCTTAGCCAGGGTTAGCAATCAGCCCCAGCATTTT. It translates to CASSLARVSNQPQHF.

This chain uses TRBV7-2 with TRBJ2-5, with D perhaps TRBD2 (5 bases). The CDR3 length is 14 residues. V shed 2 bases and J shed 4 bases, with 11 bases lying between them. Per germline, CDR1 SGHTA and CDR2 FQGNSA. CDR3 protein: CASSLPSGRETQYF. The CDR3 DNA reads as TGTGCCAGCAGCTTACCGAGCGGCAGAGAGACCCAGTACTTC. Complete variable domain (other parts from reference TRBV7-2 and TRBJ2-5): GAGVSQSPSNKVTEKGKDVELRCDPISGHTALYWYRQSLGQGLEFLIYFQGNSAPDKSGLPSDRFSAERTGGSVSTLTIQRTQQEDSAVYLCASSLPSGRETQYFGPGTRLLVL.

The CDR3 sequence: CASSQGALSLEAFF. The DNA for the CDR3 is TGTGCCAGCAGCCAGGGGGCTCTGAGTCTTGAAGCTTTCTTT. V gene TRBV6-7 combines with J gene TRBJ1-1; 8 nucleotides align to TRBD1. TRBV6-7 falls under the ORF class, with uncertain function. The CDR3 consists of 14 residues. Trimming at V came to 6 bases and at J to 7 bases, leaving 10 bases not matched to a gene.

The chain has TRBV11-2 and TRBJ1-5; 10 bases map to TRBD1. The CDR3 is made up of 15 amino acids. V was clipped by 3 bases and J by 2 bases; unmatched bases: 1. Germline values: CDR1 SGHAT, CDR2 FQNNGV. The CDR3 bases are TGTGCCAGCAGCTTGACAGGGGGCGGCAATCAGCCCCAGCATTTT. Translation gives CASSLTGGGNQPQHF.

The CDR3, as DNA: TGCGCCAGCAGCCCCGGACTAGCGGGGAGCGGGGAGCTGTTTTTT. This gives the protein CASSPGLAGSGELFF. V is TRBV5-1 and J is TRBJ2-2; 12 positions agree with TRBD2. The length of the CDR3 is 15 residues. Germline V gene sequence: CDR1 SGHRS, CDR2 YFSETQ. V was clipped by 4 bases and J by 7 bases; unmatched bases: 5.

The DNA of the CDR3 is TGTGCCAGCAGCTCCAGCGGGGGGGCAGATACGCAGTATTTT. This translates into CASSSSGGADTQYF. The V call is TRBV11-2, the J call TRBJ2-3, with 10 bases matching TRBD2. The V gene's germline CDR1 is SGHAT and CDR2 FQNNGV. Trimming at V came to 4 bases and at J to 4 bases, leaving 2 bases not matched to a gene. The length of the CDR3 is 14 residues.

The chain joins TRBV6-5 to TRBJ1-6; D unclear. Germline-derived CDR1 and CDR2 are MNHEY and SVGAGI. Trimming took off 10 bases at V and 1 base at J, with 11 bases between the two ends. CDR3 length: 14 residues. CDR3 amino acids: CATASGSYNSPLHF. As DNA, the CDR3 is TGTGCCACCGCCTCGGGGTCCTATAATTCACCCCTCCACTTT.

The V gene is TRBV24-1, the J gene TRBJ2-5; a possible D gene is TRBD2 (6 bases). The V and J ends lost 1 base and 3 bases respectively, with 11 bases between them. From germline, CDR1 is KGHDR and CDR2 SFDVKD. There are 15 residues in the CDR3. The DNA for the CDR3 is TGTGCCACCAGTGATTTCTTGCGGACTAAAGAGACCCAGTACTTC. It translates to CATSDFLRTKETQYF.

The CDR3 bases are TGTGCCAGCTCACCACAGTGGGCAGGTAGCAATCAGCCCCAGCATTTT. As protein: CASSPQWAGSNQPQHF. V is TRBV18 and J is TRBJ1-5, with unresolved D. This CDR3 is built from 16 residues. CDR1 and CDR2 (germline): KGHSH, LQKENI. The germline V and J ends were trimmed by 1 base and 0 bases, with 10 bases remaining between them. Combining the CDR3 with reference TRBV18 and TRBJ1-5 gives the whole variable domain NAGVMQNPRHLVRRRGQEARLRCSPMKGHSHVYWYRQLPEEGLKFMVYLQKENIIDESGMPKERFSAEFPKEGPSILRIQQVVRGDSAAYFCASSPQWAGSNQPQHFGDGTRLSIL.

The chain joins TRBV19 to TRBJ1-4; 11 bases agree with TRBD1. This CDR3 comprises 18 residues. The ends lost 4 bases at V and 4 bases at J; junction bases unmatched: 11. Looked up from germline, CDR1 is LNHDA and CDR2 is SQIVND (reference sequence). The CDR3 bases are TGTGCCAGTAGTAATCGGGACAGGGGGATCCGGTTTAATGAAAAACTGTTTTTT. It is translated as CASSNRDRGIRFNEKLFF.

The V call is TRBV11-2, the J call TRBJ1-1; TRBD1 matches 7 bases. Germline V gene data show CDR1 as SGHAT and CDR2 as FQNNGV. V lost 5 bases to trimming and J lost 1 base; unmatched junction nucleotides: 4. The CDR3 extends over 14 amino acids. DNA for the CDR3: TGTGCCAGCAGCGGGTGGACAGGGAACACTGAAGCTTTCTTT. Its translation is CASSGWTGNTEAFF.

The chain is built from TRBV12-3 or TRBV12-4 and TRBJ1-5; 7 positions match TRBD1. The CDR3 is 13 amino acids. The junction had 3 bases not matched to a gene; V was cut back by 5 bases and J by 5 bases. The CDR3 region has the DNA TGTGCCAGCAGTAAACAGGGGTATCAGCCCCAGCATTTT. It yields the protein CASSKQGYQPQHF.

The V call is TRBV6-1, the J call TRBJ1-1, with D possibly matching TRBD1 (5 bases). Trimming shortened V by 1 base and J by 5 bases, and 14 bases separated the two germline ends. The CDR3 runs to 15 residues. Germline V CDR1 and CDR2: MNHNS, SASEGT. This chain's CDR3 is CASSEGKVRGTEAFF. CDR3 DNA: TGTGCCAGCAGTGAAGGTAAGGTCCGGGGGACTGAAGCTTTCTTT.

The V gene is TRBV9, the J gene TRBJ1-5, with 7 bases fitting TRBD1. The V segment lost 4 bases and the J segment 3 bases; nucleotides outside the gene matches: 7. The CDR3 contains 15 residues. Germline CDR1 is SGDLS and CDR2 is YYNGEE. The CDR3 bases are TGTGCCAGCAGCTCCCAGGGACAGAACAATCAGCCCCAGCATTTT. It yields the protein CASSSQGQNNQPQHF.

J is TRBJ1-6 and V is TRBV2; D possibly corresponds to TRBD1 (5 bases). Germline V gene sequence: CDR1 SNHLY, CDR2 FYNNEI. V was shortened by 4 bases and J by 0 bases, with 10 bases between the two germline ends. This CDR3 spans 16 amino acids. The CDR3 region has the DNA TGTGCCAGCAGTGTGGGGACTAGCTCCTATAATTCACCCCTCCACTTT. It yields the protein CASSVGTSSYNSPLHF.

The V gene is TRBV19, the J gene TRBJ1-1, with 7 bases identical to TRBD1. The junction had 6 bases not matched to a gene; V was cut back by 5 bases and J by 0 bases. CDR1 is LNHDA, CDR2 SQIVND, per germline (reference sequence). The CDR3 has 15 amino acids. The CDR3 region is CASSYSGTVNTEAFF. Here the CDR3 DNA reads TGTGCCAGTAGTTATTCCGGGACAGTGAACACTGAAGCTTTCTTT.

This chain connects TRBV11-2 to TRBJ1-1; TRBD1 matches at 9 bases. CDR1 is SGHAT, CDR2 FQNNGV, per germline. The CDR3 covers 14 residues. J was trimmed by 6 bases and V by 3 bases; bases with no gene match: 5. CDR3 bases: TGTGCCAGCAGCTTGGCACAGGGGGCCTCTGAAGCTTTCTTT. The encoded protein is CASSLAQGASEAFF.

This clone turned up a few times. The chain is built from TRBV18 and TRBJ1-5; perhaps TRBD1 as D (5 bases). The CDR3 is made up of 16 amino acids. CDR1 KGHSH and CDR2 LQKENI come from the germline V gene. Trimming removed 3 bases at V and 3 bases at J, with 15 bases between. The CDR3 DNA sequence: TGTGCCAGCTCACCGGATGCAGGGACTAACAATCAGCCCCAGCATTTT. Translating it yields CASSPDAGTNNQPQHF.

The chain employs TRBV6-5 and TRBJ1-1, with a tentative D call TRBD1 (6 bases). Germline V CDR1 and CDR2: MNHEY, SVGAGI. The CDR3 contains 14 residues. The germline V and J ends were trimmed by 4 bases and 8 bases, with 17 bases remaining between them. CDR3 in amino acids: CASSSYEGGLEAFF. The CDR3 coding sequence is TGTGCCAGCAGTTCCTACGAGGGGGGGCTAGAAGCTTTCTTT.

The chain links TRBV28 to TRBJ1-2; no clear D. Germline V gene data show CDR1 as MDHEN and CDR2 as SYDVKM. The CDR3 is 13 amino acids. V was cut by 7 bases and J by 3 bases, with 12 bases left in between. The DNA of the CDR3 is TGTGCCAGCATGAGGCCAGCCTACTATGGCTACACCTTC. Translation: CASMRPAYYGYTF.

This clone came up a few times. V gene TRBV19 combines with J gene TRBJ2-3; 8 bases agree with TRBD1. The CDR3 consists of 16 residues. Germline-derived CDR1 and CDR2 are LNHDA and SQIVND (reference sequence). Losses at the gene ends were 3 bases for V and 1 base for J; bases not matched to a gene: 6. The DNA for the CDR3 is TGTGCCAGTAGTATCCGGACAGGGTTGGGCACAGATACGCAGTATTTT. Encoded protein: CASSIRTGLGTDTQYF.

The rearrangement links TRBV2 to TRBJ1-1; TRBD1 agrees at 7 bases. CDR1 and CDR2 (germline): SNHLY, FYNNEI. V shed 5 bases, J shed 4 bases, and the junction held 10 bases outside the gene matches. The CDR3 contains 15 residues. The CDR3 sequence: CASSTRQGGGTEAFF. CDR3 sequence (DNA): TGTGCCAGCAGTACCCGACAGGGTGGGGGCACTGAAGCTTTCTTT.

The rearrangement joins TRBV21-1 to TRBJ2-6; TRBD1 is taken as the D call from the table, unchecked against the DNA. TRBV21-1 counts as a pseudogene. This CDR3 contains 19 residues. The CDR3 spells CASSKMEQVLSSGANVLTF. The CDR3 DNA reads as TGTGCCAGCAGCAAAATGGAACAGGTCCTTTCATCTGGGGCCAACGTCCTGACTTTC.

This chain links TRBV7-2 with TRBJ2-7; tentatively, D is TRBD2 (6 bases). Germline CDR1 is SGHTA and CDR2 is FQGNSA. The CDR3 runs 14 residues. Trimming stripped 4 bases from V and 9 bases from J, with 19 bases between. CDR3 bases: TGTGCCAGCAGCTATAACCGGGACTCAGGAGCGCAGTACTTC. Translating it yields CASSYNRDSGAQYF.